This T cell receptor (beta chain) was sequenced for a study of T cell responses to AZD1222 COVID-19 vaccine (dated by TCRdb to about 2021). Notes on the research overall: AZD1222 recipients with second doses at about 4 weeks or about 12 weeks were pooled, because spike-specific TCR depth and breadth did not differ between schedules. A total of about 230 trial participants underwent TCR sequencing, of whom about 200 received two doses of AZD1222 and about 25 received two doses of the MenACWY control vaccine. Enrollment into the trials was organized by age into subgroups of 18-55, 56-69 and 70-plus years, and those subgroups contained approximately 160, 26 and 62 TCR-sequenced participants, respectively.

Per the publication, the time point label means: baseline before first vaccination. Vaccinee samples were obtained from the UK trials COV001 and COV002, which included a single-blind randomized controlled phase 2/3 trial of AZD1222 (ChAdOx1 nCoV-19) in healthy adults. For TCRbeta chain sequencing, PBMC samples were collected from trial participants at day 0 and at day 28 after the second dose. V was cut back by 0 bases and J by 2 bases, leaving a gap of 12 bases between them. CDR1 is given as SGHRS and CDR2 as YFSETQ, both from the germline V gene. There are 15 amino acids in the CDR3, from cysteine to phenylalanine inclusive. Only the CDR3 region is kept as DNA, spanning 45 bases read in frame from base 1. This clone has just one count. It lacks a known antigen. The input lacks base qualities; no much larger clone sits a single base away. The CDR3 regions of human TCRbeta chains were analyzed by immunosequencing. For the original study's pipeline: TCRs in the repertoires were compared against a reference library of SARS-CoV-2-specific TCRs that had been generated with the MIRA antigen-specificity platform. Breadth meant the fraction of unique TCRs that were SARS-CoV-2-associated, whereas depth meant the fraction of total T cells that were SARS-CoV-2-associated. Using the MIRA data, each spike-specific TCR was mapped to the spike region that the TCR reacts to and placed in a CD4 or CD8 class. Log10-transformed breadth and depth values were compared by one-way ANOVA with Sidak's multiple comparisons tests. TCRdb stores this immuneACCESS table with in-frame sequences only. Part of the clones is absent; in the studies checked, under half of the shortfall reflects unresolved V genes, and no reason is known for the rest. From that table come the V and J calls and clone size; the DNA was used to work out D and trimming. For this sample the table gives about 130,000 clones, of which roughly nine tenths were detected only once. The top ten hold roughly 7.2% of the sample.

The research as a whole found: Reportedly, almost half of the unique spike-specific TCRs recognized epitopes lying outside the regions that are mutated in the B.1.351 and B.1.1.7 variants. Conclusions about previously exposed vaccinees are limited because only a handful of AZD1222 recipients were SARS-CoV-2 seropositive at baseline. In the small 56-69-year group, the increase in depth fell short of significance, most likely because of low power. Spike-specific TCR breadth and depth rose significantly after two AZD1222 doses compared with day 0 and with MenACWY recipients. The whole spike protein was spanned by vaccine-associated CD4 TCRs, and dominant responses were seen in regions 160-218 and 743-854. Because no day 14 peak-response samples were available, the repertoires could be characterized only after the peak T cell response. Participants were mostly white British and included more females than males, and it was suggested by the authors that clonal diversity may have been underestimated.

The sequence joins TRBV5-1 to TRBJ2-7; the D gene is possibly TRBD1 or TRBD2, each agreeing over 5 bases. This clonotype was sampled from an adult in good health. The source was peripheral blood, collected on day 0 of AZD1222 vaccination. The CDR3 region: CASSLEAGATYEQYF. Read as DNA, the sequence is TGCGCCAGCAGCTTGGAGGCCGGGGCAACCTACGAGCAGTACTTC.